Listed below are T cell receptor beta chains from one sample, sequenced in a study of CDR3 diversity in severe acne. TCRdb ran MiXCR on the PCR reads and lists one entry per CDR3 protein. The data show some 84,000 distinct CDR3 sequences, 45% to 65% seen once. Sequenced input: blood. Every receptor here comes from a male donor in good health, without acne. Both conserved end residues are trimmed from each CDR3. A D gene is named only where the DNA matches it firmly.

j_gene	d_gene	v_gene	CDR3aa
TRBJ2-3	NA	TRBV5-1	ASSSGTSADTQY
TRBJ1-2	NA	TRBV4-1	ASSHGRGAPGGYT
TRBJ2-1	TRBD1	TRBV5-1	ASSTDRGYNEQF
TRBJ2-1	TRBD2	TRBV7-2	ASTLAGLPYNGQF
TRBJ1-6	TRBD1	TRBV7-2	ASSPGTGLHSPLH
TRBJ2-1	TRBD1	TRBV2	ASSRDRAGYNEQF
TRBJ2-1	NA	TRBV5-8	ASSFYICSARNGTSYNEQF
TRBJ1-3	NA	TRBV25-1	ASSLGGNTIY
TRBJ2-7	NA	TRBV5-1	ASSLAGAEQY
TRBJ2-7	TRBD1	TRBV20-1	SARDLRQGFSRGYEQY
TRBJ2-2	TRBD2	TRBV20-1	SALGLVDTGELF
TRBJ1-5	NA	TRBV18	ASSPTADSNQPQH
TRBJ2-7	NA	TRBV11-2	ASSLTQVYEQY
NA	NA	TRBV2	ASSTGQTYNEQF
TRBJ2-7	NA	TRBV7-2	ASRRAGLSSYEQY
TRBJ2-2	TRBD2	TRBV24-1	ATRASGRWTGELF
TRBJ2-7	TRBD2	TRBV29-1	SVDSGRAMYEQY
TRBJ1-2	NA	TRBV24-1	ATSDPRKEGGNYGYT